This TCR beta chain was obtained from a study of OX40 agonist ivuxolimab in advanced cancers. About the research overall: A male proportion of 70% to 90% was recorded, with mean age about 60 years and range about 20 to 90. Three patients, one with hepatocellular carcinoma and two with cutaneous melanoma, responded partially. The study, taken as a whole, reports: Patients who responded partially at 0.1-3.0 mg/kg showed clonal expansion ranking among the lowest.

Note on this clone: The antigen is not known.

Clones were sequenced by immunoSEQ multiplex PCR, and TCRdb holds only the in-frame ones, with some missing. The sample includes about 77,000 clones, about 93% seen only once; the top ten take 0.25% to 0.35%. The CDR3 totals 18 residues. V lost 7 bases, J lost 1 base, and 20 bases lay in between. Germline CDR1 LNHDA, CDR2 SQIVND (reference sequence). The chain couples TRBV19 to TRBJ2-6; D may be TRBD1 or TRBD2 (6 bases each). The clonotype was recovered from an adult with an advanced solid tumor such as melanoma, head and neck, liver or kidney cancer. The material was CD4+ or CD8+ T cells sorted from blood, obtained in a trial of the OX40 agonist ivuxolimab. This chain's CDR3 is CASKGLGQLVSGANVLTF. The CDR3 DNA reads TGTGCCAGTAAGGGACTTGGACAGCTTGTTTCTGGGGCCAACGTCCTGACTTTC.